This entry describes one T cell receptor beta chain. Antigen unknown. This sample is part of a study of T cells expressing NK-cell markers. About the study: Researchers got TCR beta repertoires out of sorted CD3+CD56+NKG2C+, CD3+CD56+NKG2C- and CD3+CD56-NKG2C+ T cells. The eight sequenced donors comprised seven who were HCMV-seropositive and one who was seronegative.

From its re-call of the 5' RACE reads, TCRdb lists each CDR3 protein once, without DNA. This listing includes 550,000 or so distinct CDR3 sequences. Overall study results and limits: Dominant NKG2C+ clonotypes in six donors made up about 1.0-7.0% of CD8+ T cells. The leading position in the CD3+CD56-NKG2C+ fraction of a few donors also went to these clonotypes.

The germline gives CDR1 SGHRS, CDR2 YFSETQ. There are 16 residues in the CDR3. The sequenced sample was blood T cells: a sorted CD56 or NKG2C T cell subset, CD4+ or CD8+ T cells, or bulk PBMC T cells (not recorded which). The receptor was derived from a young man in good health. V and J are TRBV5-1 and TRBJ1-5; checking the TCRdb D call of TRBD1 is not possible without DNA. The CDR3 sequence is CASSRGDPNGNQPQHF.